Listed below are T cell receptor beta chains from one sample, sequenced in a study of blood T cell repertoires in COVID-19. Clones were sequenced by immunoSEQ multiplex PCR, and TCRdb holds only the in-frame ones, with some missing. Among just over 250,000 clones listed, about 90% were seen once. The material sequenced was peripheral blood. The receptor set was obtained from a person aged 18 to 30 with COVID-19, enrolled during active disease. Both conserved end residues are part of each CDR3. Fields, in order: clone size, D gene, J gene, V gene, CDR3 DNA, CDR3 protein. The D gene is left open where the match is weak. The listing skips clone size in some rows; elsewhere it reads once, few, many or a size class.

clone size: .
D gene: TRBD2
J gene: TRBJ2-7
V gene: TRBV4-1
CDR3 DNA: TGCGCCAGCAGCCAAGACGGCAGTGACGGGACTAGCGCCTACGAGCAGTACTTC
CDR3 protein: CASSQDGSDGTSAYEQYF

clone size: .
D gene: .
J gene: TRBJ1-1
V gene: TRBV29-1
CDR3 DNA: TGCAGCGTTGTTGGCAGAGAAGCTTTCTTT
CDR3 protein: CSVVGREAFF

clone size: .
D gene: .
J gene: TRBJ2-7
V gene: TRBV7-9
CDR3 DNA: TGTGCCAGCAGCCCCTCTGAGATCTTCTCTCCCCCCGAGCAGTACTTC
CDR3 protein: CASSPSEIFSPPEQYF

clone size: .
D gene: TRBD1
J gene: TRBJ2-7
V gene: TRBV6-6
CDR3 DNA: TGTGCCAGCAGTTACTCAGGGGGCCTCGAGCAGTACTTC
CDR3 protein: CASSYSGGLEQYF

clone size: .
D gene: .
J gene: TRBJ1-1
V gene: TRBV18
CDR3 DNA: TGTGCCAGCTCACCACCGGAGGGGTTGGGGACTGAAGCTTTCTTT
CDR3 protein: CASSPPEGLGTEAFF

clone size: .
D gene: TRBD1
J gene: TRBJ2-7
V gene: TRBV5-6
CDR3 DNA: TGTGCCAGCAGCTTGGGGGACAGGACGCGGGGCGAGCAGTACTTC
CDR3 protein: CASSLGDRTRGEQYF

clone size: .
D gene: TRBD2
J gene: TRBJ2-1
V gene: TRBV12-5
CDR3 DNA: TGTGCTAGTGGTACCGGGACTAGCGGGGGAACCTCCTACAATGAGCAGTTCTTC
CDR3 protein: CASGTGTSGGTSYNEQFF

clone size: few
D gene: TRBD1
J gene: TRBJ1-2
V gene: TRBV24-1
CDR3 DNA: TGTGCCACCAGTGATTCCACCGGGACAGGGCATGGCTACACCTTC
CDR3 protein: CATSDSTGTGHGYTF

clone size: .
D gene: .
J gene: TRBJ2-7
V gene: TRBV7-8
CDR3 DNA: TGTGCCAGCAGTGGAGGACCCGGCTACGAGCAGTACTTC
CDR3 protein: CASSGGPGYEQYF

clone size: .
D gene: .
J gene: TRBJ2-1
V gene: TRBV25-1
CDR3 DNA: TGTGCCAGCAGTGAAGGAGGGAAGGGGGCGCAATTGAGGGATGAGCAGTTCTTC
CDR3 protein: CASSEGGKGAQLRDEQFF

clone size: .
D gene: TRBD1
J gene: TRBJ1-1
V gene: TRBV19
CDR3 DNA: TGTGCCTGCAAAACAGGGGTTGGTATGAACACTGAAGCTTTCTTT
CDR3 protein: CACKTGVGMNTEAFF

clone size: .
D gene: .
J gene: TRBJ2-3
V gene: TRBV19
CDR3 DNA: TGTGCCAGTAAATTGGACAGTGCTAGCACAGATACGCAGTATTTT
CDR3 protein: CASKLDSASTDTQYF

clone size: .
D gene: TRBD1
J gene: TRBJ2-1
V gene: TRBV28
CDR3 DNA: TGTGCCAGCAGTTTCCTCCGGGACAGGGGCAATGAGCAGTTCTTC
CDR3 protein: CASSFLRDRGNEQFF

clone size: .
D gene: .
J gene: TRBJ2-1
V gene: TRBV9
CDR3 DNA: TGTGCCAGCAGCGGCGTCGGGAGCTCCTACAATGAGCAGTTCTTC
CDR3 protein: CASSGVGSSYNEQFF

clone size: .
D gene: TRBD1
J gene: TRBJ1-1
V gene: TRBV28
CDR3 DNA: TGTGCCAGCAGTACATCCCCCAGGGGGCGAACTGAAGCTTTCTTT
CDR3 protein: CASSTSPRGRTEAFF

clone size: .
D gene: .
J gene: TRBJ1-2
V gene: TRBV12-5
CDR3 DNA: TGTGCTAGTGGTTCCTCGGGGGGCTACACCTTC
CDR3 protein: CASGSSGGYTF